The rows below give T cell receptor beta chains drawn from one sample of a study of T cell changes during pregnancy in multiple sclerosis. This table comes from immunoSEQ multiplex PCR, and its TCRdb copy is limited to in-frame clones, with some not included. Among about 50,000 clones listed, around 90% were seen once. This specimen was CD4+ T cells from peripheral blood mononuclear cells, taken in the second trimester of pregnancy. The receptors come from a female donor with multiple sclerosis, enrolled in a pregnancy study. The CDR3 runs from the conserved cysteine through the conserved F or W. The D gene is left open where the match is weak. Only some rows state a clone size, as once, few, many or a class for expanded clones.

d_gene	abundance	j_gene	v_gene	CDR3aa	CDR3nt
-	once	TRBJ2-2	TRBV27	CASSWSANTGELFF	TGTGCCAGCAGTTGGTCAGCGAACACCGGGGAGCTGTTTTTT
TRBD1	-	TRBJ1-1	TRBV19	CATGQGMRTEAFF	TGTGCCACCGGACAGGGGATGAGGACTGAAGCTTTCTTT
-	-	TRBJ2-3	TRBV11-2	CASSFGAGTYSTDTQYF	TGTGCCAGCAGCTTCGGGGCGGGGACGTATAGCACAGATACGCAGTATTTT
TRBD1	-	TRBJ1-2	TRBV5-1	CASSLGGQGDGYTF	TGCGCCAGCAGCTTGGGCGGACAGGGGGATGGCTACACCTTC
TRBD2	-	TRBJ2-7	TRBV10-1	CASSRLAGGEQYF	TGCGCCAGCAGTCGACTAGCGGGGGGGGAGCAGTACTTC
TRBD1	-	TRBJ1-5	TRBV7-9	CASSGDSRGGAQHF	TGTGCCAGCAGCGGGGACAGTAGAGGGGGAGCCCAGCATTTT
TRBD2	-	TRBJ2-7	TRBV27	CASRLAGGHEQYF	TGTGCCAGCAGACTAGCGGGGGGCCACGAGCAGTACTTC
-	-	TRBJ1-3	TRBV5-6	CASSLGEINTIYF	TGTGCCAGCAGCTTGGGCGAAATAAACACCATATATTTT
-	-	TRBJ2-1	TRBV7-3	CASSLRRDNEQFF	TGTGCCAGCAGCCTAAGACGGGACAATGAGCAGTTCTTC
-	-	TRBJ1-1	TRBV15	CATSGSGRVTEAFF	TGTGCCACCTCGGGTTCAGGGAGGGTCACTGAAGCTTTCTTT
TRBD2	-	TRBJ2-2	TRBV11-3	CASSLNLAGADGELFF	TGTGCCAGCAGCTTGAATCTAGCGGGGGCCGACGGGGAGCTGTTTTTT
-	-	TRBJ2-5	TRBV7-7	CASSLAPRMETQYF	TGTGCTAGCAGCTTAGCCCCTAGGATGGAGACCCAGTACTTC
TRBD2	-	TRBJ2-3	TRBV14	CASSQDLSGGAADTQYF	TGTGCCAGCAGCCAAGATCTCAGCGGGGGGGCAGCAGATACGCAGTATTTT
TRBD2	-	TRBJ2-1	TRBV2	CASSEPGTGRDEQFF	TGTGCCAGCAGTGAACCGGGGACGGGGAGGGATGAGCAGTTCTTC
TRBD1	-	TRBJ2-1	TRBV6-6	CASLRDRAYNEQFF	TGTGCCAGCCTCCGGGACAGGGCCTACAATGAGCAGTTCTTC
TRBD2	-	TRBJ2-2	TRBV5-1	CASSLGLAQTGELFF	TGCGCCAGCAGCCTTGGACTAGCCCAGACCGGGGAGCTGTTTTTT
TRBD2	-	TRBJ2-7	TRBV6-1	CASSDPRGGTYEQYF	TGTGCCAGCAGTGACCCCCGGGGGGGCACCTACGAGCAGTACTTC
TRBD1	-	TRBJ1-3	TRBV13	CASSSQGVTSGNTIYF	TGTGCCAGCAGCTCACAGGGGGTGACCTCTGGAAACACCATATATTTT
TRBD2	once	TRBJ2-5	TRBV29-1	CSVLRTSGGEGTQYF	TGCAGCGTTCTACGGACTAGCGGGGGCGAAGGGACCCAGTACTTC
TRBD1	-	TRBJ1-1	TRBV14	CASSRDRGLSMNTEAFF	TGTGCCAGCAGCCGGGACAGGGGGTTGTCCATGAACACTGAAGCTTTCTTT